The TCR beta chain described here comes from a study of cytomegalovirus exposure and HLA in healthy donors (dated by TCRdb to about 2017). The study in broad terms: An earlier analysis of some 600 of the donors reported about 260 Gb of sequence data and 117 million unique TCR beta sequences obtained from around 170 million T cells. An early release covering roughly 580 HLA-typed donors comprised 250 to 350 gigabases of sequencing data and approximately 85 million unique TCR sequences. Several DR-DQ haplotypes were treated as single units for association and clustering because of strong linkage in the cohort. The study was designed to test whether signatures of past pathogen exposure could be identified by cataloging public T cell receptors. High-throughput TCR immunosequencing, statistical association of individual TCRs with disease status, and machine learning were combined to predict cytomegalovirus infection status. To decide whether each TCR beta V gene segment behaved as functional or pseudogenic, an earlier analysis of over 500 of the donors relied on high-throughput TCR beta sequencing. Rather than drawing on any new phenotypic data, the later analysis identified candidate immune exposures from TCR beta sequences and the way those sequences occurred across donors. Along with the roughly 700-subject first cohort, a separate validation cohort of more than 90 different subjects was used. Among about 370 genotyped donors of the cohort, an average of roughly 230,000 unique TCR beta nucleotide sequences was sequenced per donor, of which 15% to 20% were non-productive. The T cell repertoires of roughly 660 subjects were profiled by immunosequencing and related to cytomegalovirus serostatus. A later analysis re-analyzed previously published TCR beta repertoires from 550 to 700 donors and added high-resolution HLA genotyping to study TCR occurrence patterns. Donor age, sex, ethnicity and CMV serostatus were collected together with the repertoire data. All discovery cohort repertoires had been generated on a single sequencing platform. A later genetic analysis used genome-wide SNP genotypes for about three fifths of the 666 donors, treating that subset as a discovery cohort. HLA typing covered class I and class II loci at four-digit resolution. Of the 300 to 450 genotyped donors, 81% were placed in the genetic ancestry cluster associated with self-reported Caucasian donors. Typing coverage varied by locus: 629-630 donors for A, B, C, DRB1 and DQB1; roughly 500 for DQA1; approximately 570 for DPA1; around 490 for DPB1. Study-level results and caveats: CMV serostatus was the only immune exposure information available for the cohort. The cohort was sequenced for TCR beta chains only, and without alpha or paired-chain data the features that could be detected were limited. In vitro tests confirmed that a few of the cytomegalovirus-associated TCR beta chains recognize cytomegalovirus antigens. It was suggested by the authors that the approach could potentially be generalized to other disease states and immunological phenotypes. V-gene and J-gene trimming of TCR beta chains was associated with a missense DCLRE1C variant in a later genetic analysis, and the association was replicated in an independent cohort. Several of the top co-occurrence clusters appeared to be linked to parvovirus B19, influenza, CMV and Epstein-Barr virus, according to a later analysis. Linkage disequilibrium might explain the correlated functional status among segregating V segments, but an unknown experimental factor could not be ruled out. In a later genetic analysis, fewer N-insertions in productive TCRs were reported among donors in an Asian-associated ancestry cluster than the roughly 640-donor mean. The study listed 150 to 200 TCR beta chains as associated with cytomegalovirus. In a later analysis, the rate of TCR association differed among HLA loci, with DRB1 alleles having the most associated TCRs and HLA-C alleles having the fewest. A further reported finding was that TCR beta sequences accurately predicted the HLA-A and HLA-B alleles for most subjects in the first cohort. Because the 87-base-pair reads could not distinguish some IMGT-functional V segments, including TRBV6-2 and TRBV6-3, those segments were excluded. Most TCR sequences were observed very rarely across donors, whereas some public TCRs were present in many individuals. Most CMV-associated TCR beta chains appeared to be HLA-restricted in a later analysis, and the HLA associations seemed to be driven largely by CMV exposure. A group of highly shared sequence variants was considered likely to be a technical artifact of the sequencing pipeline. Because HLA typing was missing for some donors at each locus, association tests included only the typed subset. Because counts were too low, roughly 18 rarely observed V segments, including chromosome 9 orphons, were left out of the earlier analysis of a few hundred of the donors. Compared with equally common non-associated chains, HLA-associated TCR beta chains in a later analysis were more clonally expanded and had lower generation probabilities. In an earlier analysis of some 540 of the donors, most TCR beta V segments appeared in productive rearrangements about 90% or about 30% of the time, broadly matching IMGT annotations. Sequencing depth was assumed to be roughly uniform across donors in the presence/absence analyses, though that assumption may not hold. Strong co-occurrence of HLA alleles, especially DR and DQ, made assigning TCR associations to individual alleles difficult. The classifier was reported to diagnose cytomegalovirus status with high specificity and sensitivity in both the original cohort and the validation cohort. In a later analysis, more than 15,000 TCR beta sequences were associated with specific HLA alleles at a false discovery rate of 0.05.

There are 11 amino acids in the CDR3, from cysteine to phenylalanine inclusive. The CDR3 DNA has 33 bases and is translated from base 1. Reading the germline V gene (reference sequence) gives CDR1 SEHNR and CDR2 FQNEAQ. Libraries were built with the immunoSEQ multiplex PCR assay. For the multiplex PCR, a mixture combining 60 forward primers for TCR Vbeta segments and 13 reverse primers for TCR Jbeta segments was used. The CDR3 region of rearranged TCR beta genes was amplified from genomic DNA with a multiplex PCR assay. The amplified TCR beta libraries were sequenced on the Illumina HiSeq System as 87-base-pair reads. In the paper's pipeline: Across the 640 or so repertoires, a later analysis counted around 80 million unique TCR beta chains, some 11 million of which were shared by at least two donors. Raw reads were error-corrected and collapsed into unique sequences by a nearest-neighbor algorithm in which closely related sequences were merged to remove PCR and sequencing errors. Alignment of CDR3 sequences to IMGT reference sequences was used to assign V, D and J gene segments. For a sequence to be retained, a match of at least six nucleotides was required to both a V gene segment and a J gene segment. A rearrangement counted as productive if the CDR3 had no stop codons and remained in frame with V and J, and every other rearrangement counted as non-productive. Following IMGT convention, CDR3 was defined as the stretch from the second conserved V-encoded cysteine to the conserved J-encoded phenylalanine. The earlier analysis of some 600 of the donors excluded sequences that lacked an unambiguous match to a single V gene segment. An earlier analysis of almost 600 of the donors classified V segments as functional when productive rearrangements were above 56.7% and as segregating when the standard deviation between donors was above 5%. To diagnose cytomegalovirus status from the catalog of TCR beta chain sequences, a statistical classification framework was built. In a later analysis, V and J genes were assigned by comparing TCR nucleotide sequences against IMGT/GENE-DB human TR gene sequences. In a later analysis, CDR3 sequences and most-parsimonious VDJ recombination scenarios were assigned using the TCRdist pipeline. In a later analysis, every TCR beta chain was defined by the combination of its CDR3 amino acid sequence and its V-gene family, and reads without a unique V-gene family were dropped. To address suspected cross-contamination and a sequencing artifact, a later analysis removed 450 to 700 highly shared, low-generation-probability nucleotide sequences. A later analysis calculated a clonal expansion index for each public chain from normalized within-repertoire ranks of inferred template counts. In a later analysis, generation probabilities were computed using a VDJ recombination model fitted to out-of-frame rearrangements, and the results were checked against IGoR. Hypergeometric tests were used in a later analysis to score TCR-TCR, TCR-HLA and TCR-CMV co-occurrence, with a repertoire-size bias correction applied to the TCR pairs. A later analysis estimated false discovery rates by permuting HLA or CMV assignments 20 times. In a later analysis, co-occurring TCRs were grouped using DBSCAN, with TCRdist sequence similarity added in when clustering inside HLA-allele-positive subsets. Repertoires with fewer than 30,000 or more than 120,000 public chains were left out of co-occurrence clustering, as were five repertoires with anomalous nucleotide sharing. Entries here come from immuneACCESS through TCRdb and include only in-frame sequences with V and J called. Some clones fail to appear in such tables; in the studies checked, an unresolved V gene covers under half of the shortfall, and the cause of the remainder is unknown. V and J calls and clone size are those listed in that table; D and trimming were worked out from the DNA. In this sample the table shows some 150,000 clones, over 65% of which occur a single time. The top ten clones comprise around 4.5% of the sample.

The cohort consisted of 650 to 700 healthy bone marrow donors. At the time of sampling, all cohort members were nominally healthy, though unrecorded immune exposures were likely present. The donor was CMV seropositive and was included in the group of 290 or so seropositive cohort members. Each donor provided a peripheral blood sample, and peripheral blood mononuclear cells were used for TCR beta sequencing. The Qiagen DNeasy Blood Extraction Kit was used to extract genomic DNA from the blood cell samples. With respect to this clone: Its antigen remains undetermined. One junction end disagrees with the germline gene, perhaps due to a read error.

The TCR sequence derives from a man aged 18 to 29 in good health and CMV-seropositive. The chain uses TRBV7-9 and TRBJ2-3; the D gene remains uncertain. Sequencing input: PBMCs. The CDR3 here reads CASSLAETQYF. At the DNA level, the sequence is TGTGCCAGCAGCTTAGCAGAGACGCAGTATTTT.